Sequencing of this TCR beta chain was carried out in a study of beta chain features in type 1 diabetes (dated by TCRdb to the late 2010s). Context from the whole study: Patients and healthy donors did not differ in mean age, gender distribution, total cell number or subset yield. A total of over 95,000,000 sorted cells were examined across all samples, and RNA yield correlated strongly with the number of cells per subset. In the study, TCRB repertoires of sorted circulating CD4+ T cell subsets from recently diagnosed type 1 diabetes patients were compared with those of matched healthy donors. Whereas all 30 or so donors provided naive and central memory subsets, regulatory and stem cell-like memory subsets were isolated from just 8 patients and roughly 8 healthy donors.

A single peripheral blood draw of around 120 mL on average was collected from each donor into heparinised tubes. A BD FACSAria II and a panel including CD45RO, CCR7, CD25, CD127, CD95 and CD27 were used to sort naive, central memory, regulatory and stem cell-like memory CD4+ T cells. Every sorted population had a purity above 95%. PBMCs were separated immediately by Lymphoprep density gradient centrifugation and were stained directly, without being cultured. So that batch effects would be minimized, each experiment stained and sorted samples in pairs, pairing one healthy donor with one patient. The entire isolated RNA was reverse transcribed using the High Capacity cDNA Reverse Transcription Kit, and thus expressed TCRB transcripts were sequenced. Naive, central memory and regulatory T cell samples underwent deep immunoSEQ sequencing, averaging about 3.57 million total reads per sample. Sorted cells were lysed in RLT buffer and RNA was extracted with DNase-treated RNeasy Micro or Mini kits, depending on cell number. To prevent cross-contamination, every cell subset was processed on its own, while patient and healthy donor samples were processed together. The immunoSEQ multiplex PCR was used to amplify TCRB sequences from cDNA, yielding 87-bp fragments that span the CDR3 region. The amplicons were sequenced using the Illumina HiSeq platform. The source study handled its data this way. Synthetic template baselines were used to correct PCR bias computationally, reads within Hamming distance 2 were collapsed together, and singletons that could not be merged were discarded. Reads were aligned against IMGT so that V, D and J genes, CDR3 length and insertions or deletions at six rearrangement sites could be assigned. Clonotype counts were normalized to sorted cell number within each subset before computing true diversity and Gini coefficients with the tcR R package. Repertoire sharing was quantified using the overlap coefficient calculated on TCRB nucleotide sequences. The clones in this table, taken by TCRdb from immuneACCESS, are in-frame only. Not every clone is retained; where verified, under half of the shortfall comes from an unresolved V gene, and the cause of the rest is unknown. The DNA was the basis for D and trimming; V, J and clone size are from that table. The sample table records a few hundred thousand clones; 8.5% to 10% of these occur just once. The leading ten clones occupy about 0.63% of the sample.

What the work shows at the level of the full study, not this receptor alone: Because cDNA rather than genomic DNA was sequenced, highly expressing activated cells could have been over-represented, although no difference in activation and CD3 levels was found between groups. At VDJ recombination sites, type 1 diabetes patients had fewer insertions and more deleted nucleotides, which implies abnormalities in thymic rearrangement. Naive, central memory and regulatory TCRB repertoires appeared to be more alike among patients than among healthy donors. Shorter templates might be favored by PCR, yet because patient and control samples were amplified and corrected together, any such skew would affect both groups equally. Because small numbers of individuals were included in the HLA sub-analyses, any influence of HLA type on TCRB rearrangement was left unresolved. Type 1 diabetes patients showed a moderate but significant shortening of TCRB CDR3 length in all four CD4+ subsets.

About this clone itself: Its antigen specificity is not known. The input lacks base qualities; no much larger clone sits a single base away.

The CDR3 holds 17 amino acids from the cysteine to the phenylalanine. Of the read, only the CDR3 DNA is kept; its 51 bases are in frame from base 1. The receptor was derived from a man aged 30 to 45 with type 1 diabetes. The chain joins TRBV1 to TRBJ2-7; TRBD2, the D gene given by the table, was not confirmed from the DNA. TRBV1 is a pseudogene locus. The sequenced sample consisted of central memory CD4+ T cells from blood. The CDR3 is CTSSIGTSGSCPYEQYF. The DNA is as follows: TGCACCAGCAGCATCGGGACTAGCGGGAGTTGCCCCTACGAGCAGTACTTC.